What follows are 7 T cell receptor beta chains derived from one specimen sequenced in a study of shared clonotypes between healthy human individuals. Assay: immunoSEQ multiplex PCR; the TCRdb copy retains only in-frame clones and omits some. The data show some 2,500,000 clones, under 95% seen once. Sequenced: naive CD4+ T cells from PBMCs. Subset noted: CD45RA+ positively selected. The receptor source for this set is a man younger than 35 in good health. Some clones in this sample may be carry-over from other donors' samples.

This sequence joins TRBV5-1 and TRBJ2-2; D may be TRBD1 (5 bases). This CDR3 comprises 16 residues. CDR1 and CDR2 from the germline V gene are SGHRS and YFSETQ. Deletions cut 2 bases from V and 3 bases from J, with 14 bases between. As DNA, the CDR3 is TGCGCCAGCAGCTTCACAGGCCTTCGGGACACCGGGGAGCTGTTTTTT. Its protein product is CASSFTGLRDTGELFF.

The V gene is TRBV5-8, the J gene TRBJ2-7, with unresolved D. CDR3 length: 10 residues. Germline lookup yields CDR1 SGHTS and CDR2 YDEGEE. Trimming shortened V by 2 bases and J by 7 bases, and 4 bases separated the two germline ends. CDR3 residues: CASSFWEQYF. DNA for the CDR3: TGTGCCAGCAGCTTTTGGGAGCAGTACTTC.

The gene calls are TRBV9 and TRBJ1-5, with 9 positions matching TRBD1. With V trimmed by 3 bases and J by 5 bases, 9 bases remained unmatched. This CDR3 comprises 16 residues. The germline CDR1 and CDR2 sequences are SGDLS and YYNGEE. The CDR3 reads CASSAHRGRMDQPQHF. For the CDR3, the DNA is TGTGCCAGCAGCGCCCACAGGGGGCGTATGGATCAGCCCCAGCATTTT.

The V and J genes are TRBV28 and TRBJ1-5; 8 nucleotides line up with TRBD1. The germline V gene has CDR1 MDHEN and CDR2 SYDVKM. The CDR3 has 18 amino acids. V was clipped by 5 bases and J by 1 base; unmatched bases: 13. The DNA of the CDR3 is TGTGCCAGCAGTCCTCCCCACCGGACAGGGTACAGCAATCAGCCCCAGCATTTT. Encoded protein: CASSPPHRTGYSNQPQHF.

The chain has TRBV6-5 and TRBJ2-1; D remains unclear. Trimming pared 6 bases from V and 10 bases from J, leaving 19 bases between. The length of the CDR3 is 14 residues. Germline V gene lookup returns CDR1 MNHEY and CDR2 SVGAGI. CDR3 residues: CASRTLRRSREQFF. The CDR3 DNA sequence: TGTGCCAGCAGAACCTTGAGGCGGTCAAGGGAGCAGTTCTTC.

This CDR3 is CASRLAGRETQYF. The CDR3 DNA reads as TGTGCCAGTCGACTAGCGGGGAGGGAGACCCAGTACTTC. The rearrangement joins TRBV19 to TRBJ2-5; TRBD2 matches at 11 bases. The ends lost 8 bases at V and 5 bases at J; junction bases unmatched: 4. The CDR3 has 13 amino acids. CDR1 and CDR2 (germline): LNHDA, SQIVND (reference sequence).

In DNA, the CDR3 is TGCGCCAGCAGCCAAGAATTGTATGGGGGGGCGTCCAAAAACATTCAGTACTTC. It codes for CASSQELYGGASKNIQYF. The V gene is TRBV4-1, the J gene TRBJ2-4; maybe TRBD2 (7 bases). The germline V and J ends were trimmed by 0 bases and 2 bases, with 17 bases remaining between them. The CDR3 covers 18 residues. Per germline, CDR1 MGHRA and CDR2 YSYEKL.